These T cell receptor beta chains were read from a single sample in a study of blood T cell repertoires in COVID-19. Assay: immunoSEQ multiplex PCR; the TCRdb copy retains only in-frame clones and omits some. The sample consists of under 200,000 clones, approximately 89% of them appearing once. Sequenced material: peripheral blood. All receptors derive from a man aged 65-85 years with acute or convalescent COVID-19. Both conserved end residues are part of each CDR3. The D gene is left open where the match is weak. Rows give clone size only sometimes, using once, few, many, or a class for an expanded clone.

j_gene | d_gene | abundance | v_gene | CDR3nt | CDR3aa
TRBJ2-7 | TRBD1 | - | TRBV5-1 | TGCGCCAGCAGAAGGCAGGGGGCAACCTACGAGCAGTACTTC | CASRRQGATYEQYF
TRBJ2-1 | - | - | TRBV5-1 | TGCGCCAGCAGCTTGGTGGCTAGTAGCGAAAATGAGCAGTTCTTC | CASSLVASSENEQFF
TRBJ1-1 | TRBD1 | - | TRBV10-1 | TGCGCCAGCAGAGGGACAGGGGGCACTGAAGCTTTCTTT | CASRGTGGTEAFF
TRBJ1-6 | TRBD1 | - | TRBV5-4 | TGTGCCAGCAGCTTGAGGAAGCAGGGGGGAAATTCACCCCTCCACTTT | CASSLRKQGGNSPLHF
TRBJ2-1 | TRBD1 | - | TRBV12-5 | TGTGCTAGTGGTCTCAGGGGGCAGAATGAGCAGTTCTTC | CASGLRGQNEQFF
TRBJ2-2 | - | - | TRBV30 | TGTGCCTGGACTCGGTGGACCGGGGAGCTGTTTTTT | CAWTRWTGELFF
TRBJ1-6 | - | - | TRBV2 | TGTGCCAGCACCCGAGAGATAACCTATAATTCACCCCTCCACTTT | CASTREITYNSPLHF
TRBJ2-7 | TRBD1 | few | TRBV6-5 | TGTGCCAGCAGTTACTCGGGACAGGGGTCCTACGAGCAGTACTTC | CASSYSGQGSYEQYF
TRBJ2-7 | - | - | TRBV7-3 | TGTGCCAGCAGCTTAAGGGGGCAGGCCACCTACGAGCAGTACTTC | CASSLRGQATYEQYF
TRBJ2-2 | - | - | TRBV5-1 | TGCGCCAGCAGCGGACGGACACCTCCGCCCCAGGAGCTGTTTTTT | CASSGRTPPPQELFF
TRBJ2-7 | TRBD1 | few | TRBV7-2 | TGTGCCAGCAGAGGGGACAGCTACGAGCAGTACTTC | CASRGDSYEQYF
TRBJ2-2 | - | - | TRBV7-3 | TGTGCCAGCAGCTTAGGAGTCCACACCGGGGAGCTGTTTTTT | CASSLGVHTGELFF
TRBJ1-4 | - | - | TRBV6-6 | TGTGCCAGCAGTTGGAAACAGTACAAAAATGAAAAACTGTTTTTT | CASSWKQYKNEKLFF
TRBJ2-1 | TRBD1 | - | TRBV2 | TGTGCCAGCAGCCGGGACAGGGGCTCCTACAATGAGCAGTTCTTC | CASSRDRGSYNEQFF
TRBJ1-2 | TRBD1 | - | TRBV28 | TGTGCCAGCACCCCGACAGGGGGCTTCTATGGCTACACCTTC | CASTPTGGFYGYTF
TRBJ2-7 | TRBD1 | - | TRBV7-3 | TGTGCCAGCAGCCGGACAGGGGGGACCTACGAGCAGTACTTC | CASSRTGGTYEQYF
TRBJ2-5 | - | - | TRBV3-1/TRBV3-2 | TGTGCCAGCAGCCAAGCTTGGGGAGGGGGAGTCGAAGAGACCCAGTACTTC | CASSQAWGGGVEETQYF
TRBJ1-2 | - | - | TRBV27 | TGTGCCAGCAGTTTCTCGGGTCCAAGCTATGGCTACACCTTC | CASSFSGPSYGYTF
TRBJ1-1 | - | - | TRBV25-1 | TGTGCCAGCAGTGAGCTAACAGGGAACACTGAAGCTTTCTTT | CASSELTGNTEAFF
TRBJ2-7 | TRBD1 | - | TRBV19 | TGTGCCAGTAGCCGGGACAGGTTGACCTACGAGCAGTACTTC | CASSRDRLTYEQYF
TRBJ1-5 | TRBD1 | - | TRBV5-5 | TGTGCCAGCAGCTTGGAGGACAGGGCGGCTCAGCCCCAGCATTTT | CASSLEDRAAQPQHF
TRBJ2-1 | - | - | TRBV11-3 | TGTGCCAGCAGCTTAACGGGACACTACAATGAGCAGTTCTTC | CASSLTGHYNEQFF
TRBJ2-7 | - | - | TRBV27 | TGTGCCAGCAGGAGAACGCCCGGAGGTCCCTACGAGCAGTACTTC | CASRRTPGGPYEQYF
TRBJ2-7 | - | - | TRBV4-3 | TGCGCCAGCAGCCGGAGTGTCATTCAGGGGGGTACCTCCTACGAGCAGTACTTC | CASSRSVIQGGTSYEQYF
TRBJ2-1 | - | few | TRBV3-1/TRBV3-2 | TGTGCCAGCAGCCAAATAATCACAGGGCTGACAGATGAGCAGTTCTTC | CASSQIITGLTDEQFF
TRBJ1-4 | - | - | TRBV6-5 | TGTGCCAGCACCCGAGGTGGGGGGGGAAATGAAAAACTGTTTTTT | CASTRGGGGNEKLFF
TRBJ1-3 | - | - | TRBV7-2 | TGTGCCAGCAGCTTAGGGGGATTCTCCAGGGACACCATATATTTT | CASSLGGFSRDTIYF
TRBJ1-3 | - | - | TRBV5-8 | TGTGCCAGCAGCTTTGGTCAGGCTGGAAACACCATATATTTT | CASSFGQAGNTIYF
TRBJ2-3 | - | - | TRBV19 | TGTGCCAGTAAGGGGCGGGGACCAGATACGCAGTATTTT | CASKGRGPDTQYF
TRBJ1-2 | - | few | TRBV29-1 | TGCAGCGTTGCGGACTATGGCTACACCTTC | CSVADYGYTF
TRBJ1-2 | TRBD1 | - | TRBV5-1 | TGCGCCAGCAGCTCTGGACAGGGGCCTTTTTCTAACTATGGCTACACCTTC | CASSSGQGPFSNYGYTF
TRBJ2-7 | - | - | TRBV5-6 | TGTGCCAGCAGCTCCGGGACTCAGTGGGAGCAGTACTTC | CASSSGTQWEQYF
TRBJ2-1 | - | - | TRBV5-4 | TGTGCCAGCAGCCGCCCCGGGGGAAATGAGCAGTTCTTC | CASSRPGGNEQFF
TRBJ1-3 | - | - | TRBV7-2 | TGTGCCAGCAGCTTTCACGGCTCTGGAAACACCATATATTTT | CASSFHGSGNTIYF
TRBJ2-5 | TRBD2 | - | TRBV11-2 | TGTGCCAGCAGCTTCCGGGGGGGTCTGGAGACCCAGTACTTC | CASSFRGGLETQYF
TRBJ2-1 | TRBD2 | once | TRBV18 | TGTGCCAGCTCACGGGGGGGCTACAATGAGCAGTTCTTC | CASSRGGYNEQFF
TRBJ1-1 | - | - | TRBV28 | TGTGCCACCGGGGGGTCGATGAACACTGAAGCTTTCTTT | CATGGSMNTEAFF